This T cell receptor (beta chain) came from a study of blood T cell repertoires in COVID-19. Study information: The samples span acute and convalescent COVID-19 from the United States, Italy and Spain. PBMCs, B-cell-depleted T cells, or T cells were the source of the cDNA or gDNA that made up the material.

The CDR3 totals 14 residues. CDR1 is SGHKS and CDR2 is YYEKEE in the germline V gene (reference sequence). Trimming pared 3 bases from V and 5 bases from J, leaving 14 bases between. This clone was seen a single time. Per the original methods: Reference gene primer amplification in the assay estimated nucleated cell counts. The protocol was immunoSEQ multiplex PCR, while the TCRdb copy is restricted to in-frame clones and leaves out a portion. V and J calls plus clone size are reproduced from that table; the DNA served to infer D and trimming. The table has fewer than 65,000 clones, 75% to 90% seen once.

The sample comprised peripheral blood. This rearrangement joins TRBV5-5 to TRBJ1-1, with D perhaps TRBD1 (5 bases). The source is an elderly woman with acute or convalescent COVID-19. CDR3 amino acids: CASSSRVGGTEAFF. The CDR3 DNA follows: TGTGCCAGCAGCTCCAGGGTTGGGGGGACTGAAGCTTTCTTT.